This TCR beta chain comes out of a study of technical replicates of blood from a few donors. Sequencing used immunoSEQ multiplex PCR; TCRdb keeps in-frame clones, though not all of them. The sample comprises more than 75,000 clones, about 96% of which are singletons, and about 0.34% rests with the top ten. The junction had 3 bases not matched to a gene; V was cut back by 2 bases and J by 3 bases. Germline values: CDR1 KGHSH, CDR2 LQKENI. This CDR3 spans 15 amino acids. The TCR was taken from a human donor in good health. The chain recombines TRBV18 with TRBJ2-2, with 7 bases fitting TRBD2. The source material was T cells isolated from PBMCs. This CDR3 reads CASSPSSGDTGELFF. In nucleotides, the CDR3 is TGTGCCAGCTCACCATCCAGCGGGGACACCGGGGAGCTGTTTTTT.